What follows are 27 T cell receptor beta chains derived from one specimen sequenced in a study of PD-L1 blockade in urothelial cancer. Time point indicated: peripheral blood 6 weeks after treatment start. This table comes from immunoSEQ multiplex PCR, and its TCRdb copy is limited to in-frame clones, with some not included. The sample carries around 120,000 clones, around 89% recorded once. The sample here was PBMCs, taken around atezolizumab (anti-PD-L1) treatment. Every receptor here comes from a man aged 60-69 years with urothelial cancer.

This chain uses TRBV14 with TRBJ1-1; D perhaps matches TRBD1 (5 bases). V was pared by 5 bases and J by 1 base, with 8 bases between. The V gene's germline CDR1 is SGHDN and CDR2 FVKESK. This CDR3 comprises 13 residues. CDR3 in DNA: TGTGCCAGCAGCAAACAGGAGAACACTGAAGCTTTCTTT. Its protein product is CASSKQENTEAFF. The variable domain in full, completed from reference TRBV14 and TRBJ1-1, reads EAGVTQFPSHSVIEKGQTVTLRCDPISGHDNLYWYRRVMGKEIKFLLHFVKESKQDESGMPNNRFLAERTGGTYSTLKVQPAELEDSGVYFCASSKQENTEAFFGQGTRLTVV.

This clone has only one observation. V is TRBV27 and J is TRBJ2-3; 11 bases align to TRBD2. Germline V lookup: CDR1 MNHEY, CDR2 SMNVEV (reference sequence). This CDR3 region has 20 residues. V shed 7 bases and J 1 base; nucleotides not matched to a gene: 19. CDR3 amino acids: CASTPESVLAGGIGTDTQYF. The CDR3, as DNA: TGTGCCAGCACCCCCGAGTCGGTGCTAGCGGGAGGTATCGGCACAGATACGCAGTATTTT.

This chain uses TRBV28 with TRBJ1-2, with D perhaps TRBD1 (6 bases). The CDR3 loop spans 15 amino acids. Germline V gene sequence: CDR1 MDHEN, CDR2 SYDVKM. Trimming pared 5 bases from V and 8 bases from J, leaving 21 bases between. The DNA for the CDR3 is TGTGCCAGCAGTAAGTTATCGATCAGGGGAACGGGCTACACCTTC. Amino acid sequence: CASSKLSIRGTGYTF.

The gene calls are TRBV5-1 and TRBJ1-5; 9 nucleotides agree with TRBD1. V gave up 1 base and J gave up 7 bases; unmatched junction bases: 6. The V gene's germline CDR1 is SGHRS and CDR2 YFSETQ. The CDR3 spans 15 residues. The CDR3, as DNA: TGCGCCAGCAGCTTGATGGGTGGGACAGGGCAGCCCCAGCATTTT. Amino acids: CASSLMGGTGQPQHF.

This chain's CDR3 is CASSLGGGAWETQYF. The CDR3 DNA reads as TGTGCCAGCAGCTTGGGCGGGGGGGCATGGGAGACCCAGTACTTC. This sequence joins TRBV7-2 and TRBJ2-5; 9 bases fit TRBD2. The CDR3 is 15 residues long. V shed 3 bases, J shed 5 bases, and the junction held 7 bases outside the gene matches. The germline V gene has CDR1 SGHTA and CDR2 FQGNSA.

The chain uses TRBV28 and TRBJ2-3; 10 positions match TRBD2. There are 17 residues in the CDR3. V shed 4 bases, J shed 3 bases, and the junction held 10 bases outside the gene matches. Per the germline V gene, CDR1 is MDHEN and CDR2 is SYDVKM. The CDR3 region has the DNA TGTGCCAGCAGTTCAGCGGGAGGGCCGATTGGGACAGATACGCAGTATTTT. As protein: CASSSAGGPIGTDTQYF. Based on the CDR3 plus reference TRBV28 and TRBJ2-3, the full variable domain is DVKVTQSSRYLVKRTGEKVFLECVQDMDHENMFWYRQDPGLGLRLIYFSYDVKMKEKGDIPEGYSVSREKKERFSLILESASTNQTSMYLCASSSAGGPIGTDTQYFGPGTRLTVL.

This clone was seen just once. CDR3 in DNA: TGTGCCAGCAGTTTCGGGACTAGCGGGTTCCAAGAGACCCAGTACTTC. This sequence encodes CASSFGTSGFQETQYF. The genes are TRBV28 and TRBJ2-5, with TRBD2 identical over 12 bases. The ends lost 3 bases at V and 1 base at J; junction bases unmatched: 3. CDR1 MDHEN and CDR2 SYDVKM come from the germline V gene. The CDR3 runs to 16 residues. Full variable domain (missing parts from reference TRBV28 and TRBJ2-5): DVKVTQSSRYLVKRTGEKVFLECVQDMDHENMFWYRQDPGLGLRLIYFSYDVKMKEKGDIPEGYSVSREKKERFSLILESASTNQTSMYLCASSFGTSGFQETQYFGPGTRLLVL.

This clone was detected once. V gene TRBV5-1 combines with J gene TRBJ2-2; D is unclear. Germline V gene sequence: CDR1 SGHRS, CDR2 YFSETQ. V lost 0 bases to trimming and J lost 6 bases, with 6 bases between them. CDR3 size: 13 residues. Written as DNA, the CDR3 is TGCGCCAGCAGCTTGGAGAGGCCCGGGGAGCTGTTTTTT. Encoded protein: CASSLERPGELFF.

V gene TRBV11-2 combines with J gene TRBJ2-3; TRBD2 agrees at 9 bases. This CDR3 is built from 16 residues. The ends lost 1 base at V and 5 bases at J; junction bases unmatched: 7. Germline CDR1 SGHAT, CDR2 FQNNGV. CDR3 sequence: CASSLGAGGRGDTQYF. The CDR3 bases are TGTGCCAGCAGCTTAGGAGCGGGGGGCCGGGGAGATACGCAGTATTTT.

This chain links TRBV20-1 with TRBJ2-3; the D gene is possibly TRBD1 (5 bases). V dropped 8 bases and J dropped 5 bases, with 11 bases sitting between them. This CDR3 has 11 residues. CDR1 and CDR2 from the germline V gene are DFQATT and SNEGSKA (reference sequence). The CDR3, as DNA: TGCAGTCGTATAAGGGGAGATACGCAGTATTTT. Translating gives CSRIRGDTQYF.

The rearrangement links TRBV7-8 to TRBJ2-2; 7 bases line up with TRBD2. The CDR3 extends over 17 amino acids. Germline V gives CDR1 SGHVS, CDR2 FQNEAQ. Unmatched junction bases numbered 8, after V lost 4 bases and J lost 0 bases. In DNA, the CDR3 is TGTGCCAGCAGCTCAGGGCGGGGGAACGCGAACACCGGGGAGCTGTTTTTT. Protein product: CASSSGRGNANTGELFF.

The chain combines TRBV27 with TRBJ2-2; D gene uncertain. Germline assignment: CDR1 MNHEY and CDR2 SMNVEV (reference sequence). V lost 3 bases, J lost 1 base, and 6 bases lay in between. The CDR3 is 14 amino acids. The CDR3 here is CASSFSRNTGELFF. The CDR3 DNA sequence: TGTGCCAGCAGTTTCTCGCGGAACACCGGGGAGCTGTTTTTT.

This clone was seen a single time. The chain is built from TRBV6-5 and TRBJ1-6, with 10 bases fitting TRBD1. Germline CDR1 and CDR2: MNHEY and SVGAGI. The CDR3 spans 14 residues. Trimming took 6 bases from V and 11 from J; bases not matched to a gene: 7. CDR3 sequence: CASSWGQGQAPLHF. In DNA form, the CDR3 reads TGTGCCAGCAGCTGGGGACAGGGGCAGGCACCCCTCCACTTT.

This chain joins TRBV27 and TRBJ2-1; 9 nucleotides agree with TRBD1. This CDR3 has 18 amino acids. Germline CDR1 and CDR2: MNHEY and SMNVEV (reference sequence). The trim removed 5 bases at V and 0 bases at J, leaving 11 bases unmatched. CDR3 amino acids: CASSQTTGGGSSYNEQFF. CDR3 DNA sequence: TGTGCCAGCAGTCAGACTACAGGGGGCGGCAGCTCCTACAATGAGCAGTTCTTC.

The count of this clone is one. The rearrangement uses TRBV5-1 and TRBJ2-1; D is perhaps TRBD2 (6 bases). This CDR3 region has 15 residues. Trimming cost V 1 base and J 6 bases, with 14 bases left between them. Germline CDR1 and CDR2: SGHRS and YFSETQ. CDR3 DNA: TGCGCCAGCAGCTTGCGGACTATGACACTCAATGAGCAGTTCTTC. Encoded protein: CASSLRTMTLNEQFF.

The chain uses TRBV7-6 and TRBJ2-5; 8 bases fit TRBD2. The CDR3 length is 15 residues. CDR1 SGHVS and CDR2 FNYEAQ come from the germline V gene. Trimming took 3 bases from V and 4 from J; bases not matched to a gene: 7. The CDR3 nucleotides read TGTGCCAGCAGCTTGAGCGGGAGACTTGGAGAGACCCAGTACTTC. It codes for CASSLSGRLGETQYF.

The chain links TRBV15 to TRBJ1-1; the D is unclear. Germline V gene sequence: CDR1 LNHNV, CDR2 YYDKDF (reference sequence). The germline V and J ends were trimmed by 1 base and 4 bases, with 7 bases remaining between them. The CDR3 has 13 amino acids. The CDR3 coding sequence is TGTGCCACCAGCAGAGTTTCCGGCACTGAAGCTTTCTTT. This encodes CATSRVSGTEAFF.

The V call is TRBV5-4, the J call TRBJ1-4; TRBD1 matches at 7 bases. The CDR3 is 15 amino acids. The trim removed 4 bases at V and 3 bases at J, leaving 6 bases unmatched. Per the germline V gene, CDR1 is SGHNT and CDR2 is YYREEE (reference sequence). CDR3 DNA: TGTGCCAGCAGCGTCTCCGGGACAGCTAATGAAAAACTGTTTTTT. Translating gives CASSVSGTANEKLFF.

The chain uses TRBV28 and TRBJ1-4, with 9 bases identical to TRBD1. After removal of 2 bases from V and 8 bases from J, the junction contained 9 bases not matched to a gene. Germline assignment: CDR1 MDHEN and CDR2 SYDVKM. The CDR3 loop spans 16 amino acids. The CDR3 loop is CASSLLGTGFREKLFF. CDR3 sequence (DNA): TGTGCCAGCAGTTTACTCGGGACAGGGTTTAGGGAAAAACTGTTTTTT.

This clone is a singleton in its sample. V is TRBV19 and J is TRBJ2-7, with D maybe TRBD1 (5 bases). V lost 5 bases and J lost 0, with 11 bases in between. Germline V CDR1 and CDR2: LNHDA, SQIVND (reference sequence). The CDR3 has 14 residues. CDR3 bases: TGTGCCAGTAGTGGCCGGACAAACTCCTACGAGCAGTACTTC. It yields the protein CASSGRTNSYEQYF.

This clone was detected once. The CDR3, as DNA: TGCAGCGTTGAAGTCCCCAGGGCTGGGGCCAACGTCCTGACTTTC. This encodes CSVEVPRAGANVLTF. The rearrangement uses TRBV29-1 and TRBJ2-6; maybe TRBD1 (5 bases). The V and J ends lost 1 base and 2 bases respectively, with 9 bases between them. The length of the CDR3 is 15 residues. The germline V gene has CDR1 SQVTM and CDR2 ANQGSEA.

The genes are TRBV7-9 and TRBJ2-7; 11 bases align to TRBD1. The CDR3 spans 18 residues. From germline, CDR1 is SEHNR and CDR2 FQNEAQ (reference sequence). V dropped 5 bases and J dropped 0; count of bases not matched to a gene: 12. For the CDR3, the DNA is TGTGCCAGCAGCAACTTCGGGACAGGGGGTTCTCGCTCCTACGAGCAGTACTTC. Its translation is CASSNFGTGGSRSYEQYF.

The genes are TRBV20-1 and TRBJ2-1, with D perhaps matching TRBD2 (5 bases). The CDR3 runs 11 residues. Deletions cut 5 bases from V and 10 bases from J, with 12 bases between. Per germline, CDR1 DFQATT and CDR2 SNEGSKA (reference sequence). CDR3 nucleotide sequence: TGCAGTGCTTCCAGAGGGCAAGAGCAGTTCTTC. This translates into CSASRGQEQFF.

The gene calls are TRBV29-1 and TRBJ2-7; 7 bases are a match to TRBD1. Germline V CDR1 and CDR2: SQVTM, ANQGSEA. V lost 5 bases to trimming and J lost 2 bases; unmatched junction nucleotides: 9. This CDR3 is 14 amino acids long. The CDR3 here is CSVRGPLGPYEQYF. DNA of the CDR3: TGCAGCGTTAGGGGGCCCCTAGGGCCCTACGAGCAGTACTTC.

The chain is built from TRBV7-6 and TRBJ2-7, with TRBD1 as a possible D gene (6 bases). The V gene lost 5 bases and the J gene lost 5 bases, with 16 bases spanning the gap. The CDR3 spans 14 residues. Germline lookup yields CDR1 SGHVS and CDR2 FNYEAQ. CDR3 bases: TGTGCCAGCAGCCCCTCCGACAGGACTCACGAGCAGTACTTC. Translated: CASSPSDRTHEQYF.

The chain joins TRBV29-1 to TRBJ2-5; 9 nucleotides line up with TRBD1. J gave up 3 bases and V 4 bases, and 0 bases lay outside the gene matches. The CDR3 is 12 amino acids. CDR1 SQVTM and CDR2 ANQGSEA come from the germline V gene. The CDR3 DNA reads as TGCAGCGTTGGGACAGGGGAAGAGACCCAGTACTTC. This encodes CSVGTGEETQYF.

The gene calls are TRBV28 and TRBJ2-3, with TRBD1 identical over 8 bases. Germline V gives CDR1 MDHEN, CDR2 SYDVKM. The CDR3 sequence is 15 residues long. The junction had 2 bases not matched to a gene; V was cut back by 2 bases and J by 1 base. The chain's CDR3 is CASSLTGQGTDTQYF. The CDR3 DNA follows: TGTGCCAGCAGTTTAACGGGACAGGGCACAGATACGCAGTATTTT.